Below are 20 T cell receptor beta chains sequenced from a single sample in a study of T cell changes during pregnancy in multiple sclerosis. The table came from immunoSEQ multiplex PCR; TCRdb's copy has only in-frame clones and leaves some out. The data contain some 70,000 clones, 91% of them singletons. The sample consisted of CD8+ T cells from peripheral blood mononuclear cells, taken before pregnancy. These receptors were collected from a female donor with multiple sclerosis, enrolled in a pregnancy study.

CDR3: CASSLDRGLSSPLHF. The DNA for the CDR3 is TGTGCCAGCAGCTTGGACAGGGGTTTGTCGTCACCCCTCCACTTT. The J gene is TRBJ1-6, the V gene TRBV5-4; 7 bases agree with TRBD1. Germline V lookup: CDR1 SGHNT, CDR2 YYREEE (reference sequence). V shed 0 bases and J 10 bases; nucleotides not matched to a gene: 7. The CDR3 runs 15 residues.

The V gene is TRBV13, the J gene TRBJ2-1, with D tentatively TRBD2 (6 bases). Germline V lookup: CDR1 PRHDT, CDR2 FYEKMQ (reference sequence). The CDR3 is made up of 15 amino acids. V was shortened by 4 bases and J by 0 bases, with 10 bases between the two germline ends. In DNA, the CDR3 is TGTGCCAGCAGCTACGGGACTCTCTCCTACAATGAGCAGTTCTTC. Translated: CASSYGTLSYNEQFF.

This clone was observed once. The genes are TRBV13 and TRBJ1-1; 7 nucleotides line up with TRBD1. This CDR3 spans 14 amino acids. The V gene end was trimmed by 6 bases and the J gene end by 5 bases; junction bases not matched to a gene: 9. Germline CDR1 and CDR2: PRHDT and FYEKMQ (reference sequence). CDR3 nucleotides: TGTGCCAGCAGTGAGACAGGGAGTGTGACTGAAGCTTTCTTT. As protein: CASSETGSVTEAFF. Variable domain in full (rest from reference TRBV13 and TRBJ1-1): AAGVIQSPRHLIKEKRETATLKCYPIPRHDTVYWYQQGPGQDPQFLISFYEKMQSDKGSIPDRFSAQQFSDYHSELNMSSLELGDSALYFCASSETGSVTEAFFGQGTRLTVV.

The rearrangement links TRBV30 to TRBJ2-5; TRBD2 aligns across 8 bases. Losses at the gene ends were 3 bases for V and 5 bases for J; bases not matched to a gene: 5. The CDR3 has 13 residues. From germline, CDR1 is GTSNPN and CDR2 SVGIG (reference sequence). The DNA for the CDR3 is TGTGCCTGGAGCCCGTTAGCGGGGGAGACCCAGTACTTC. Translated, it gives CAWSPLAGETQYF.

This rearrangement joins TRBV11-2 to TRBJ2-5; 11 bases line up with TRBD2. Trimming removed 6 bases from V and 4 bases from J; junction bases left unmatched: 10. Germline-derived CDR1 and CDR2 are SGHAT and FQNNGV. This CDR3 has 16 residues. DNA of the CDR3: TGTGCCAGCAGAGGACGGGGGCTAGCGGGGGGAGAGACCCAGTACTTC. Protein product: CASRGRGLAGGETQYF.

This rearrangement joins TRBV7-8 to TRBJ2-5; 11 bases are shared with TRBD2. V trimming: 5 bases; J trimming: 5 bases; junction bases outside the gene matches: 4. The CDR3 spans 14 residues. CDR1 and CDR2 (germline): SGHVS, FQNEAQ. CDR3 residues: CASSLSGGAETQYF. The CDR3 DNA sequence: TGTGCCAGCAGCCTTAGCGGGGGGGCGGAGACCCAGTACTTC.

This clone was recorded once. The chain uses TRBV4-2 and TRBJ2-5; 11 positions match TRBD2. The V gene end was trimmed by 4 bases and the J gene end by 5 bases; junction bases not matched to a gene: 15. Germline V CDR1 and CDR2: LGHNA, YNFKEQ. This CDR3 is 18 amino acids long. DNA for the CDR3: TGTGCCAGCAGCCTTCTATCTAGCGGGGGGACCCTCCGGGAGACCCAGTACTTC. This gives the protein CASSLLSSGGTLRETQYF.

V and J are TRBV27 and TRBJ2-1; 8 bases are a match to TRBD2. The J segment lost 0 bases and the V segment lost 7 bases, leaving 8 bases of the junction unmatched. The CDR3 extends over 16 amino acids. Per germline, CDR1 MNHEY and CDR2 SMNVEV (reference sequence). This CDR3 reads CASIGLAGSSYNEQFF. For the CDR3, the DNA is TGTGCCAGCATTGGGTTAGCGGGGAGCTCCTACAATGAGCAGTTCTTC.

The CDR3 DNA is TGTGCCAGCAGTGACCTCCCCGGGACAGTTGGGGCCAACGTCCTGACTTTC. Protein: CASSDLPGTVGANVLTF. The chain employs TRBV6-1 and TRBJ2-6, with 7 nucleotides matching TRBD1. This CDR3 is built from 17 residues. CDR1 is MNHNS and CDR2 is SASEGT in the germline V gene. Trimming removed 3 bases from V and 3 bases from J; junction bases left unmatched: 8.

The J gene is TRBJ1-2, the V gene TRBV19, with D possibly matching TRBD1 (5 bases). V gave up 5 bases and J gave up 8 bases, with 24 bases separating them. This CDR3 is built from 16 residues. Germline CDR1 reads LNHDA; CDR2 reads SQIVND (reference sequence). CDR3 DNA: TGTGCCAGTAGTTGGGGTAGCGGGGCTGCCGGTTCGGGCTACACCTTC. Encoded protein: CASSWGSGAAGSGYTF. The full variable domain, rest sourced from reference TRBV19 and TRBJ1-2, is DGGITQSPKYLFRKEGQNVTLSCEQNLNHDAMYWYRQDPGQGLRLIYYSQIVNDFQKGDIAEGYSVSREKKESFPLTVTSAQKNPTAFYLCASSWGSGAAGSGYTFGSGTRLTVV.

J is TRBJ2-2 and V is TRBV9, with 7 bases fitting TRBD1. The V gene end was trimmed by 3 bases and the J gene end by 0 bases; junction bases not matched to a gene: 5. The CDR3 sequence is 16 residues long. Germline V lookup: CDR1 SGDLS, CDR2 YYNGEE. The CDR3 nucleotides are TGTGCCAGCAGCGGACAGGGACCGTCGAACACCGGGGAGCTGTTTTTT. This gives the protein CASSGQGPSNTGELFF.

This sequence joins TRBV5-1 and TRBJ2-1; the match to TRBD2 covers 10 bases. The CDR3 length is 16 residues. Germline loops: CDR1 SGHRS, CDR2 YFSETQ. The trim removed 2 bases at V and 4 bases at J, leaving 6 bases unmatched. This CDR3 is CASSLASGGSYNEQFF. CDR3 nucleotide sequence: TGCGCCAGCAGCTTAGCTAGCGGGGGATCATACAATGAGCAGTTCTTC.

This chain links TRBV5-6 with TRBJ2-7; D possibly corresponds to TRBD2 (6 bases). This CDR3 comprises 13 residues. Trimming left V 4 bases short and J 4 bases short, with 12 bases between. CDR1 and CDR2 (germline): SGHDT, YYEEEE. The CDR3 sequence is CASSQGTSYEQYF. CDR3 coding DNA: TGTGCCAGCAGCCAAGGGACTTCTTACGAGCAGTACTTC.

V and J are TRBV6-5 and TRBJ2-4, with D possibly matching TRBD1 (6 bases). Trimming pared 6 bases from V and 16 bases from J, leaving 22 bases between. The CDR3 totals 13 residues. From germline, CDR1 is MNHEY and CDR2 SVGAGI. For the CDR3, the DNA is TGTGCCAGCAGCCAAACAGGGTTGAAGATAGTATACTTC. Protein: CASSQTGLKIVYF.

This sequence joins TRBV7-8 and TRBJ2-5; D is possibly TRBD2 (7 bases). The V gene's germline CDR1 is SGHVS and CDR2 FQNEAQ. The CDR3 runs 17 residues. V shed 0 bases and J shed 4 bases, with 18 bases lying between them. The CDR3 protein is CASSLAQGGGFGETQYF. Here the CDR3 DNA reads TGTGCCAGCAGCTTAGCGCAGGGAGGGGGATTTGGAGAGACCCAGTACTTC. Filled out from reference TRBV7-8 and TRBJ2-5, the complete variable domain reads GAGVSQSPRYKVAKRGQDVALRCDPISGHVSLFWYQQALGQGPEFLTYFQNEAQLDKSGLPSDRFFAERPEGSVSTLKIQRTQQEDSAVYLCASSLAQGGGFGETQYFGPGTRLLVL.

This rearrangement joins TRBV7-8 to TRBJ2-7; 7 nucleotides line up with TRBD1. The CDR3 has 13 residues. The germline gives CDR1 SGHVS, CDR2 FQNEAQ. V was pared by 3 bases and J by 3 bases, with 2 bases of the junction left unmatched. The CDR3 sequence: CASSLGQHYEQYF. The DNA of the CDR3 is TGTGCCAGCAGCTTGGGACAGCACTACGAGCAGTACTTC. Drawing the rest from reference TRBV7-8 and TRBJ2-7, the complete variable domain is GAGVSQSPRYKVAKRGQDVALRCDPISGHVSLFWYQQALGQGPEFLTYFQNEAQLDKSGLPSDRFFAERPEGSVSTLKIQRTQQEDSAVYLCASSLGQHYEQYFGPGTRLTVT.

V and J are TRBV29-1 and TRBJ1-2; no firm D call. The CDR3 is made up of 12 amino acids. V lost 3 bases to trimming and J lost 3 bases, with 8 bases between them. Per the germline V gene, CDR1 is SQVTM and CDR2 is ANQGSEA. CDR3 sequence reads: CSVEREHYGYTF. CDR3 in DNA: TGCAGCGTTGAGAGGGAGCACTATGGCTACACCTTC.

In this sample, this clone turned up once. The CDR3 reads CASSIGAGAQYF. The DNA for the CDR3 is TGTGCCAGTAGTATAGGAGCGGGCGCGCAGTACTTC. The rearrangement joins TRBV19 to TRBJ2-7; the D gene is possibly TRBD2 (6 bases). V was clipped by 1 base and J by 9 bases, with 10 bases between them. Looked up from germline, CDR1 is LNHDA and CDR2 is SQIVND (reference sequence). The CDR3 covers 12 residues.

This rearrangement joins TRBV11-1 to TRBJ1-1; D is perhaps TRBD1 (5 bases). Trimming took off 4 bases at V and 3 bases at J, with 18 bases between the two ends. The CDR3 is 16 amino acids. Germline loops: CDR1 SGHAT, CDR2 FQDESV (reference sequence). The CDR3 loop is CASSSGWKGSDTEAFF. The CDR3 DNA sequence: TGTGCCAGCAGCTCCGGATGGAAGGGGTCCGACACTGAAGCTTTCTTT.

This chain uses TRBV30 with TRBJ2-2; 12 nucleotides align to TRBD2. Germline CDR1 is GTSNPN and CDR2 is SVGIG (reference sequence). J was trimmed by 7 bases and V by 2 bases; bases with no gene match: 2. The CDR3 spans 14 residues. This chain's CDR3 is CAWSSLAGGGELFF. The CDR3 region has the DNA TGTGCCTGGAGTTCACTAGCGGGGGGCGGGGAGCTGTTTTTT. The entire variable domain, with the rest obtained from reference TRBV30 and TRBJ2-2, is as follows: SQTIHQWPATLVQPVGSPLSLECTVEGTSNPNLYWYRQAAGRGLQLLFYSVGIGQISSEVPQNLSASRPQDRQFILSSKKLLLSDSGFYLCAWSSLAGGGELFFGEGSRLTVL.